Listed here are 17 T cell receptor beta chains from one sample, sequenced in a study of blood T cell repertoires in COVID-19. The repertoire was sequenced with immunoSEQ multiplex PCR; TCRdb's copy has only in-frame clones and lacks some. The repertoire includes roughly 200,000 clones, roughly 80% of them detected once, and about 8% sits in the top ten. The sample was peripheral blood. All receptors come from an elderly woman with acute or convalescent COVID-19.

As DNA, the CDR3 is TGTGCCAGCAGTTTATCCTCACCCCGACAGGGGCCCTACGAGCAGTACTTC. It translates to CASSLSSPRQGPYEQYF. The chain is built from TRBV27 and TRBJ2-7; TRBD1 agrees at 8 bases. The CDR3 spans 17 residues. V was clipped by 0 bases and J by 2 bases; unmatched bases: 9. Germline-derived CDR1 and CDR2 are MNHEY and SMNVEV (reference sequence).

The sample holds many counts of this clone. The V gene is TRBV2, the J gene TRBJ2-7; the D gene is possibly TRBD2 (5 bases). The CDR3 spans 12 residues. Per germline, CDR1 SNHLY and CDR2 FYNNEI. V was cut by 7 bases and J by 4 bases, with 11 bases left in between. CDR3 DNA: TGTGCCAGCACGGTCAGCGGTTACGAGCAGTACTTC. Its translation: CASTVSGYEQYF.

The chain combines TRBV9 with TRBJ1-6; D gene uncertain. The CDR3 spans 14 residues. V was clipped by 0 bases and J by 10 bases, with 11 bases between them. Germline lookup yields CDR1 SGDLS and CDR2 YYNGEE. The CDR3 sequence is CASSVEAGGSPLHF. The CDR3 nucleotides are TGTGCCAGCAGCGTAGAGGCGGGCGGATCACCCCTCCACTTT. Based on the CDR3 plus reference TRBV9 and TRBJ1-6, the full variable domain is DSGVTQTPKHLITATGQRVTLRCSPRSGDLSVYWYQQSLDQGLQFLIQYYNGEERAKGNILERFSAQQFPDLHSELNLSSLELGDSALYFCASSVEAGGSPLHFGNGTRLTVT.

The chain recombines TRBV29-1 with TRBJ1-2; 9 bases align to TRBD1. Trimming took 4 bases from V and 4 from J; bases not matched to a gene: 4. This CDR3 is built from 13 residues. Germline V lookup: CDR1 SQVTM, CDR2 ANQGSEA. In DNA, the CDR3 is TGCAGCGTTGTGGGGACAGGGATCTATGGCTACACCTTC. Amino acid sequence: CSVVGTGIYGYTF.

V gene TRBV10-2 combines with J gene TRBJ2-2, with D possibly matching TRBD2 (7 bases). Germline loops: CDR1 WSHSY, CDR2 SAAADI. This CDR3 has 16 amino acids. Deletions cut 0 bases from V and 7 bases from J, with 15 bases between. CDR3 region: CASSESGGGGSGELFF. DNA for the CDR3: TGCGCCAGCAGTGAGTCGGGAGGGGGAGGTAGCGGGGAGCTGTTTTTT.

The chain combines TRBV18 with TRBJ1-5, with 9 positions matching TRBD1. Germline V gives CDR1 KGHSH, CDR2 LQKENI. The CDR3 runs to 15 residues. Germline trimming cut 2 bases from V and 6 bases from J; bases unmatched to any gene: 5. The CDR3, as DNA: TGTGCCAGCTCACCAGGGACAGGGATAAGTCAGCCCCAGCATTTT. It codes for CASSPGTGISQPQHF.

The table lists this clone with a count of one. The chain links TRBV5-1 to TRBJ2-3; TRBD2 aligns across 7 bases. J was trimmed by 1 base and V by 4 bases; bases with no gene match: 9. Looked up from germline, CDR1 is SGHRS and CDR2 is YFSETQ. The CDR3 has 16 residues. The CDR3 loop is CASSPVFREGTDTQYF. The CDR3 bases are TGCGCCAGCAGCCCGGTTTTTCGGGAGGGCACAGATACGCAGTATTTT.

This clone appeared a single time. V is TRBV7-9 and J is TRBJ2-3; D not resolved. This CDR3 spans 16 amino acids. Deletions cut 1 base from V and 2 bases from J, with 13 bases between. CDR1 is SEHNR, CDR2 FQNEAQ, per germline (reference sequence). This chain's CDR3 is CASSLVGDPDTDTQYF. The CDR3 DNA reads as TGTGCCAGCAGCTTAGTTGGAGACCCCGACACAGATACGCAGTATTTT.

This rearrangement joins TRBV6-1 to TRBJ1-3; TRBD1 matches at 7 bases. The trim removed 0 bases at V and 5 bases at J, leaving 16 bases unmatched. CDR1 and CDR2 from the germline V gene are MNHNS and SASEGT. This CDR3 is 19 amino acids long. The CDR3 spells CASSEALLWQGGGRNTIYF. The CDR3, as DNA: TGTGCCAGCAGTGAAGCGCTTCTATGGCAGGGGGGAGGTAGAAACACCATATATTTT.

The chain is built from TRBV18 and TRBJ2-6; 9 positions agree with TRBD2. The CDR3 covers 17 residues. V was clipped by 3 bases and J by 4 bases; unmatched bases: 7. The V gene's germline CDR1 is KGHSH and CDR2 LQKENI. This CDR3 reads CASSPVAGVSGANVLTF. The CDR3 bases are TGTGCCAGCTCACCCGTAGCGGGAGTATCCGGGGCCAACGTCCTGACTTTC.

The chain couples TRBV11-2 to TRBJ2-1, with D hard to call. The ends were cut back, 4 bases at V and 5 bases at J, with 15 bases in the middle. From germline, CDR1 is SGHAT and CDR2 FQNNGV. The CDR3 spans 15 residues. The CDR3: CASSSRLQRDNEQFF. The DNA for the CDR3 is TGTGCCAGCAGCTCACGACTCCAACGGGACAATGAGCAGTTCTTC.

V gene TRBV5-1 combines with J gene TRBJ2-2; 13 bases line up with TRBD2. This CDR3 contains 19 residues. Germline-derived CDR1 and CDR2 are SGHRS and YFSETQ. Trimming cost V 5 bases and J 4 bases; bases outside gene matches: 14. CDR3 sequence: CASRATRLAGGRVTGELFF. The CDR3, as DNA: TGCGCCAGCAGAGCAACCAGACTAGCGGGGGGCCGGGTCACCGGGGAGCTGTTTTTT. Together with reference TRBV5-1 and TRBJ2-2, the CDR3 gives the full variable domain: KAGVTQTPRYLIKTRGQQVTLSCSPISGHRSVSWYQQTPGQGLQFLFEYFSETQRNKGNFPGRFSGRQFSNSRSEMNVSTLELGDSALYLCASRATRLAGGRVTGELFFGEGSRLTVL.

The chain recombines TRBV5-1 with TRBJ2-5; D remains ambiguous. Trimming cost V 4 bases and J 5 bases, with 12 bases left between them. Per germline, CDR1 SGHRS and CDR2 YFSETQ. CDR3 size: 13 residues. The CDR3 DNA sequence: TGCGCCAGCAGCCCTTCACTGGAGGAGACCCAGTACTTC. Translation gives CASSPSLEETQYF.

This clone was seen more than once but under ten times. This sequence joins TRBV7-2 and TRBJ1-2; 7 bases agree with TRBD1. Germline V gene sequence: CDR1 SGHTA, CDR2 FQGNSA. The CDR3 loop spans 14 amino acids. After removal of 2 bases from V and 8 bases from J, the junction contained 8 bases not matched to a gene. CDR3 bases: TGTGCCAGCAGCTTATCGCCGGGACAGCCGGGCTACACCTTC. This translates into CASSLSPGQPGYTF.

This clone was found a few times. The gene calls are TRBV28 and TRBJ2-1; D not resolved. Germline loops: CDR1 MDHEN, CDR2 SYDVKM. The CDR3 totals 15 residues. Trimming stripped 3 bases from V and 7 bases from J, with 16 bases between. The DNA of the CDR3 is TGTGCCAGCAGTTTCGCCTTAACACCCAGAAATGAGCAGTTCTTC. It codes for CASSFALTPRNEQFF.

This chain links TRBV24-1 with TRBJ2-5; TRBD2 might be the D (7 bases). Per germline, CDR1 KGHDR and CDR2 SFDVKD. The V and J ends lost 8 bases and 3 bases respectively, with 12 bases between them. The CDR3 contains 13 residues. In DNA form, the CDR3 reads TGTGCCACCAACGGGGGGCCAGAAGAGACCCAGTACTTC. Its protein product is CATNGGPEETQYF.

The chain uses TRBV18 and TRBJ1-4; 8 bases map to TRBD1. CDR1 is KGHSH and CDR2 is LQKENI in the germline V gene. J lost 7 bases, V lost 4 bases, and 5 bases had no gene match. The CDR3 has 14 amino acids. The CDR3, as DNA: TGTGCCAGCTCACTGGGACAGGAGCCTGAAAAACTGTTTTTT. Translating gives CASSLGQEPEKLFF.